This TCR beta chain emerged from a study of T cells expressing NK-cell markers. Background on the study: The sequencing cohort of eight donors included seven HCMV-seropositive individuals and one seronegative individual. Study-wide results and caveats: Several donors likewise had their CD3+CD56-NKG2C+ fraction led by these clonotypes. HCMV specificity of expanded NKG2C+ T cell clones remained unclear.

A word on this clonotype: Antigen unknown.

TCR beta cDNA was made by 5'RACE template switching with UMIs. TCRdb reanalyzed the 5' RACE reads, giving one entry per CDR3 protein sequence and no DNA. The sample's table shows about 440,000 distinct CDR3 sequences. This receptor was identified in a woman aged 18-70 years in good health. The specimen sequenced was blood T cells: a sorted CD56 or NKG2C T cell subset, CD4+ or CD8+ T cells, or bulk PBMC T cells (not recorded which).

The CDR3 protein is CAGGQADNEQFF. The rearrangement uses TRBV10-3 and TRBJ2-1; as DNA is missing, the TRBD1 call by TCRdb cannot be tested. Germline V lookup: CDR1 ENHRY, CDR2 SYGVKD. The CDR3 length is 12 residues.